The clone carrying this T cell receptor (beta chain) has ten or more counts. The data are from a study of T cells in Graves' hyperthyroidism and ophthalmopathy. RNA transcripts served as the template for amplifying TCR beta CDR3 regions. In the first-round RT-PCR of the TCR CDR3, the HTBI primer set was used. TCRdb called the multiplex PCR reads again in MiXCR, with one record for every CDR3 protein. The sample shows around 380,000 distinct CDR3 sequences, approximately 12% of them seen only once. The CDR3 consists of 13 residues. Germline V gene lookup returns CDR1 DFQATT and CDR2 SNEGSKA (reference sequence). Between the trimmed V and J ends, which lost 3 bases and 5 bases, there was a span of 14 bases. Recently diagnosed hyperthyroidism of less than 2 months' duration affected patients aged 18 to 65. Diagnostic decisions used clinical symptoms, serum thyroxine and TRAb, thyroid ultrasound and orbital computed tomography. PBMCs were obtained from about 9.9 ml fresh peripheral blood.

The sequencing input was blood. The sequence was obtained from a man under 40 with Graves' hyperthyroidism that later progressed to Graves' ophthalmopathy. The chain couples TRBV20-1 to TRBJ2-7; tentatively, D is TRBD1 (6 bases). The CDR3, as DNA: TGCAGTGCTAGGTTGGGGGACATGCACGAGCAGTACTTC. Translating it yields CSARLGDMHEQYF.